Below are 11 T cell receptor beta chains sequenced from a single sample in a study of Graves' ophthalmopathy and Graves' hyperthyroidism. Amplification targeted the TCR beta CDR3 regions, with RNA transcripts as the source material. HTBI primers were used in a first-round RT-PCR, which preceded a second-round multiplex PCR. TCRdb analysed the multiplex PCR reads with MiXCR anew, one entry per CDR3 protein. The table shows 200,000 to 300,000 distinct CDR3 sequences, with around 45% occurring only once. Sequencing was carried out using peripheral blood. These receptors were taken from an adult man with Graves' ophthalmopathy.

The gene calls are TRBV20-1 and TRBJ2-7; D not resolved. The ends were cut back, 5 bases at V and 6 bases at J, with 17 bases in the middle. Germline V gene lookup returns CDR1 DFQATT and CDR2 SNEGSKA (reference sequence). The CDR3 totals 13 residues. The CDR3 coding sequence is TGCAGTGCTTGGACGATACGGTCTCGCGAGCAGTACTTC. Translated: CSAWTIRSREQYF.

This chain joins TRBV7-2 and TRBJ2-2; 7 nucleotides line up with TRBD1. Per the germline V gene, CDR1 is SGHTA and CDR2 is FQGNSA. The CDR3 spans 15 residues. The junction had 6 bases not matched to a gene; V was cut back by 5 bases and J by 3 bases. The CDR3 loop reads CASSTNRGDTGELFF. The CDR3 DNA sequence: TGTGCCAGCAGCACGAACAGGGGAGACACCGGGGAGCTGTTTTTT.

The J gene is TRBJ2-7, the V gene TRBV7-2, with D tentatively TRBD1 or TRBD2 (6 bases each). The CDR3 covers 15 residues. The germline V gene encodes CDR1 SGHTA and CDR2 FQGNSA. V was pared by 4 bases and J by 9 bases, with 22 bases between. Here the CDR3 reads CASSSHGAGRGVQYF. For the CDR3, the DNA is TGTGCCAGCAGCTCACATGGGGCAGGTAGGGGGGTGCAGTACTTC. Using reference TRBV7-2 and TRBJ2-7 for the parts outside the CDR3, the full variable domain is GAGVSQSPSNKVTEKGKDVELRCDPISGHTALYWYRQSLGQGLEFLIYFQGNSAPDKSGLPSDRFSAERTGGSVSTLTIQRTQQEDSAVYLCASSSHGAGRGVQYFGPGTRLTVT.

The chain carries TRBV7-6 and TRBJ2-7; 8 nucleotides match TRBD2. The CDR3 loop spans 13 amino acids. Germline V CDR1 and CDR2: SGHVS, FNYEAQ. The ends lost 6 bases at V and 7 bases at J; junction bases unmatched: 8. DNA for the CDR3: TGTGCCAGCAGTTTTGTGGCGGGAGGTGAGCAGTACTTC. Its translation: CASSFVAGGEQYF.

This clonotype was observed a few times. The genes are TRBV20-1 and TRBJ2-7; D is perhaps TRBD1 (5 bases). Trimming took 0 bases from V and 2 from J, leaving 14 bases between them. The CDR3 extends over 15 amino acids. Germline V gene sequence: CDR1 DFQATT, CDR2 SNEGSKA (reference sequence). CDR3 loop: CSAREDHLGPYEQYF. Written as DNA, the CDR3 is TGCAGTGCTAGAGAGGACCACTTGGGGCCCTACGAGCAGTACTTC.

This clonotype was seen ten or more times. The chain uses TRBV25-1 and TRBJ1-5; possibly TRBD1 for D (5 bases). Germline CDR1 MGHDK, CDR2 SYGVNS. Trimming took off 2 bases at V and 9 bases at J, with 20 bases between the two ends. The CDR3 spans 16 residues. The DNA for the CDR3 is TGTGCCAGCAGTGAAACGGAAGGGGACGGCGATGGGCCCCAGCATTTT. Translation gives CASSETEGDGDGPQHF.

CDR3 residues: CASSSDPGNTGELFF. The CDR3 DNA sequence: TGTGCCAGCAGCTCGGACCCCGGGAACACCGGGGAGCTGTTTTTT. The V call is TRBV6-1, the J call TRBJ2-2; D not resolved. The germline gives CDR1 MNHNS, CDR2 SASEGT. Trimming stripped 6 bases from V and 1 base from J, with 12 bases between. The CDR3 runs to 15 residues.

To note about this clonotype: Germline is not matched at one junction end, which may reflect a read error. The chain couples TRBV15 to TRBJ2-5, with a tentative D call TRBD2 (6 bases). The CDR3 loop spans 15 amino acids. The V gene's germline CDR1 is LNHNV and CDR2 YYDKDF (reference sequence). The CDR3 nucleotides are TGTGCCATCAGCGGCCCTGGGGGGACCCGGGAGACCCAGTACTTC. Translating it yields CAISGPGGTRETQYF.

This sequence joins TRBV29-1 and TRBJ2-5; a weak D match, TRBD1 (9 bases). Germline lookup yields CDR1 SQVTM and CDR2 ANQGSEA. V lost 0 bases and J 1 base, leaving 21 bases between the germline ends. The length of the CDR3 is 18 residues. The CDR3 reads CSVEEGQGLAGSQETQYF. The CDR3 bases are TGCAGCGTTGAAGAGGGACAGGGTTTAGCGGGGTCCCAAGAGACCCAGTACTTC.

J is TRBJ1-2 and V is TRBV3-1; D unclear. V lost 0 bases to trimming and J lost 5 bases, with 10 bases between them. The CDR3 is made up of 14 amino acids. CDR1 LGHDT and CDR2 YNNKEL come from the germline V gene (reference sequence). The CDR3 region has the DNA TGTGCCAGCAGCCAAGAGGACCGGTATTATGGCTACACCTTC. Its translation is CASSQEDRYYGYTF.

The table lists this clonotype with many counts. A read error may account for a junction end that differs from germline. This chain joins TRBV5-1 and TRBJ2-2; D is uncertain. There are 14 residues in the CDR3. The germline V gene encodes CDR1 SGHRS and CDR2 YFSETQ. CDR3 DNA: TGTGCCAGCAGCTTAGCCCCGAACACCGGGGAGCTGTTTTTT. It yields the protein CASSLAPNTGELFF.